This T cell receptor (delta chain) was sequenced for a study of γδ T cells in repeated Plasmodium falciparum infection. Study information: Timepoints: baseline, immediately before selected infections, and 21 days after every infection.

TRG and TRD sequences were obtained from every sorted gammadelta sample. TCRdb re-called the multiplex PCR reads via CATT. The sample includes some 100,000 delta-chain clones, 1.4% of them seen just once. Germline V lookup: CDR1 GEAIGNYY, CDR2 EKD. CDR3 length equals 22 residues. Worth noting for this clone: The TCRdb record carries a much larger clone's protein, which differs from this DNA's translation at residue 20; a read error is the likely cause, and the protein listed here is the DNA translation.

Vgamma9/Vdelta2+ and Vdelta2-negative gammadelta T cells were flow-sorted from PBMC for bulk sequencing. The sequenced material came from gamma-delta T cells from blood. No J gene was called, and the V gene is TRDV2; the D call in the table, TRDD3, was not verified against the DNA. This sequence was found in a pool of human donors (malaria-infected and uninfected, not separated). The CDR3 loop reads CACDEALLGDTRGSWDTRQVFF. The CDR3 nucleotides read TGTGCCTGTGACGAGGCTTTACTGGGGGATACGCGCGGGTCCTGGGACACCCGACAGGTGTTTTTC.